Shown below are 15 T cell receptor beta chains from a single sample sequenced in a study of Graves' ophthalmopathy and Graves' hyperthyroidism. Amplification from RNA transcripts yielded the TCR beta CDR3 regions. RT-PCR in the first round used HTBI primers; a second-round multiplex PCR followed. Each CDR3 protein is one row after TCRdb ran MiXCR on the multiplex PCR reads. This sample has 620,000 or so distinct CDR3 sequences, with 22% found just once. Sequenced input: peripheral blood. The source is a woman younger than 35 with stable Graves' hyperthyroidism. Some clones in this sample may be carry-over from other donors' samples.

This clonotype was picked up many times. V gene TRBV12-3 or TRBV12-4 combines with J gene TRBJ1-6, with a possible D match to TRBD1 (5 bases). The CDR3 runs 18 residues. V was clipped by 5 bases and J by 13 bases, with 30 bases between them. The CDR3 is CASSGDLVEDRLPAPLHF. The CDR3 DNA sequence: TGTGCCAGCAGTGGGGACCTTGTTGAGGACCGGCTCCCCGCGCCCCTCCACTTT.

This clonotype appeared many times. The V call is TRBV20-1, the J call TRBJ2-5, with 9 bases aligning to TRBD2. The CDR3 has 16 amino acids. Germline assignment: CDR1 DFQATT and CDR2 SNEGSKA (reference sequence). The V segment lost 3 bases and the J segment 0 bases; nucleotides outside the gene matches: 8. The CDR3: CSASSGRAIYQETQYF. DNA for the CDR3: TGCAGTGCTAGTAGCGGGAGAGCCATATACCAAGAGACCCAGTACTTC.

This clonotype was recorded many times. This chain connects TRBV6-5 to TRBJ1-2; 8 bases are shared with TRBD1. The V gene end was trimmed by 2 bases and the J gene end by 4 bases; junction bases not matched to a gene: 6. This CDR3 has 15 amino acids. Germline lookup yields CDR1 MNHEY and CDR2 SVGAGI. The CDR3 reads CASSYLSQGGYGYTF. CDR3 in DNA: TGTGCCAGCAGTTACCTATCACAGGGGGGCTATGGCTACACCTTC.

The chain combines TRBV6-1 with TRBJ1-2; D unresolved. Trimming shortened V by 1 base and J by 7 bases, and 19 bases separated the two germline ends. The CDR3 has 16 amino acids. Looked up from germline, CDR1 is MNHNS and CDR2 is SASEGT. In nucleotides, the CDR3 is TGTGCCAGCAGTGAAGAATTCGTAAAGGGTCTCGGTGGCTACACCTTC. Protein: CASSEEFVKGLGGYTF.

In its sample, this clonotype was seen many times. The rearrangement links TRBV29-1 to TRBJ2-7, with D uncertain. CDR1 is SQVTM and CDR2 is ANQGSEA in the germline V gene. CDR3 length: 12 amino acids. V was trimmed by 1 base and J by 3 bases, leaving 7 bases between them. For the CDR3, the DNA is TGCAGCGTTGAAGCGACGGGCTACGAGCAGTACTTC. The encoded protein is CSVEATGYEQYF.

The chain recombines TRBV11-3 with TRBJ2-7; the D call may be TRBD1 or TRBD2 (5 bases each). Trimming stripped 4 bases from V and 0 bases from J, with 13 bases between. Germline V gives CDR1 SGHNT, CDR2 YENEEA. The CDR3 sequence is 15 residues long. The CDR3 DNA reads as TGTGCCAGCAGCTCTATGAGGGGCCGCTCCTACGAGCAGTACTTC. This translates into CASSSMRGRSYEQYF.

This clonotype was detected many times. A read error may account for a junction end that differs from germline. The chain couples TRBV19 to TRBJ1-2, with TRBD1 as a possible D gene (6 bases). CDR3 size: 16 residues. Germline CDR1 is LNHDA and CDR2 is SQIVND (reference sequence). This chain's CDR3 is CASSIRQVTDIYGYIF. The CDR3 nucleotides are TGTGCCAGTAGTATACGACAGGTGACCGATATCTATGGCTACATCTTC.

CDR3 coding DNA: TGTGCCAGCAGCCTTTTCGACAGGGCCATTGGCTACACCTTC. Amino acids: CASSLFDRAIGYTF. The rearrangement links TRBV28 to TRBJ1-2; 7 positions agree with TRBD1. This CDR3 region has 14 residues. The germline gives CDR1 MDHEN, CDR2 SYDVKM. The trim removed 6 bases at V and 7 bases at J, leaving 11 bases unmatched.

The chain couples TRBV11-1 to TRBJ1-2, with D possibly being TRBD1 (6 bases). CDR1 and CDR2 from the germline V gene are SGHAT and FQDESV (reference sequence). Trimming took off 3 bases at V and 5 bases at J, with 13 bases between the two ends. This CDR3 is 14 amino acids long. CDR3 nucleotide sequence: TGTGCCAGCAGCTTTAACTTACAGGGATATGGCTACACCTTC. It is translated as CASSFNLQGYGYTF.

The chain employs TRBV29-1 and TRBJ2-2; D ambiguous. Between the trimmed V and J ends, which lost 4 bases and 3 bases, there was a span of 9 bases. Germline V gene data show CDR1 as SQVTM and CDR2 as ANQGSEA. CDR3 length: 13 amino acids. Here the CDR3 reads CSVVMVDTGELFF. Here the CDR3 DNA reads TGCAGCGTTGTTATGGTTGACACCGGGGAGCTGTTTTTT.

The gene calls are TRBV2 and TRBJ1-2; 8 positions match TRBD1. V shed 5 bases, J shed 1 base, and the junction held 9 bases outside the gene matches. The germline CDR1 and CDR2 sequences are SNHLY and FYNNEI. The CDR3 is 16 amino acids. The chain's CDR3 is CASSITGGADNYGYTF. DNA of the CDR3: TGTGCCAGCAGTATTACAGGGGGAGCGGATAACTATGGCTACACCTTC.

This clonotype was seen only a few times. V usage is TRBV12-3 or TRBV12-4 and J usage is TRBJ1-5; TRBD1 matches at 9 bases. V trimming: 6 bases; J trimming: 6 bases; junction bases outside the gene matches: 6. This CDR3 region has 14 residues. CDR3: CASSVTGGGQPQHF. The CDR3 nucleotides are TGTGCCAGCAGCGTGACAGGGGGTGGTCAGCCCCAGCATTTT.

This clonotype was detected a few times. The chain uses TRBV5-5 and TRBJ1-5; D remains unclear. The CDR3 contains 16 residues. The ends were cut back, 0 bases at V and 7 bases at J, with 17 bases in the middle. CDR1 and CDR2 (germline): SGHKS, YYEKEE (reference sequence). DNA for the CDR3: TGTGCCAGCAGCTTGGGATATAGACGCGGTAGGCAGCCCCAGCATTTT. Residues: CASSLGYRRGRQPQHF. Complete variable domain (other parts from reference TRBV5-5 and TRBJ1-5): DAGVTQSPTHLIKTRGQQVTLRCSPISGHKSVSWYQQVLGQGPQFIFQYYEKEERGRGNFPDRFSARQFPNYSSELNVNALLLGDSALYLCASSLGYRRGRQPQHFGDGTRLSIL.

This clonotype was found many times. This chain links TRBV6-5 with TRBJ2-5; 9 bases align to TRBD1. This CDR3 has 15 amino acids. The germline gives CDR1 MNHEY, CDR2 SVGAGI. With V trimmed by 0 bases and J by 6 bases, 5 bases remained unmatched. CDR3 protein: CASSYSSHRGQTQYF. Here the CDR3 DNA reads TGTGCCAGCAGTTACTCGAGTCACAGGGGGCAGACCCAGTACTTC.

The table lists this clonotype with many counts. In DNA, the CDR3 is TGTGCCAGCAGTCAGGGGGGCAGTCAGCCCCAGCATTTT. It encodes CASSQGGSQPQHF. The chain joins TRBV27 to TRBJ1-5, with 7 positions matching TRBD1. J gave up 6 bases and V 5 bases, and 4 bases lay outside the gene matches. The length of the CDR3 is 13 residues. CDR1 and CDR2 from the germline V gene are MNHEY and SMNVEV (reference sequence).